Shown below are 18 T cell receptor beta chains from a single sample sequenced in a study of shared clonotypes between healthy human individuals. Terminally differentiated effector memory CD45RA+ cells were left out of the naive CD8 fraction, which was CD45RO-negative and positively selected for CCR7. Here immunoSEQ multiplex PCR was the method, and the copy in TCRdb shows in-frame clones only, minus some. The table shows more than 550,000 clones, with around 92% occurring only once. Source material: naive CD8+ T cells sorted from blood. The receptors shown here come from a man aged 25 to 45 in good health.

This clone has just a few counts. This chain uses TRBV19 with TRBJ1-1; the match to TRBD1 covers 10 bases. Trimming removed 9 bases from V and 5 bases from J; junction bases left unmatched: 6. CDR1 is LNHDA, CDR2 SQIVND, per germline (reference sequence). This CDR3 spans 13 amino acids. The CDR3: CASIGTGETEAFF. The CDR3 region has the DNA TGTGCCAGCATAGGGACAGGGGAGACTGAAGCTTTCTTT. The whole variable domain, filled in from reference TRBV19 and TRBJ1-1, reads DGGITQSPKYLFRKEGQNVTLSCEQNLNHDAMYWYRQDPGQGLRLIYYSQIVNDFQKGDIAEGYSVSREKKESFPLTVTSAQKNPTAFYLCASIGTGETEAFFGQGTRLTVV.

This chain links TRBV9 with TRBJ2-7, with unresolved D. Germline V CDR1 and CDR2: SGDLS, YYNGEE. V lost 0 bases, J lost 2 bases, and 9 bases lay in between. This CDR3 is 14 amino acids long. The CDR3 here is CASSVGRLAYEQYF. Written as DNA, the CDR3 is TGTGCCAGCAGCGTAGGTCGGCTAGCCTACGAGCAGTACTTC.

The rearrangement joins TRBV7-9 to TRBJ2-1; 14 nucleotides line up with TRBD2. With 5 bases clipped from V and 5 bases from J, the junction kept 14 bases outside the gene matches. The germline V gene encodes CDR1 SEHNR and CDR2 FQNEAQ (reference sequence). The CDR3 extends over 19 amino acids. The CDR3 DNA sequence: TGTGCCAGCAGCGCGCCGACTAGCGGGAGGGAGTATAGTAACAATGAGCAGTTCTTC. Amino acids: CASSAPTSGREYSNNEQFF.

CDR3 nucleotides: TGTGCCAGCAGTTTACAAGGGTTGGATGGCTACACCTTC. It encodes CASSLQGLDGYTF. The chain couples TRBV27 to TRBJ1-2; D is uncertain. Trimming removed 2 bases at V and 6 bases at J, with 10 bases between. Germline values: CDR1 MNHEY, CDR2 SMNVEV (reference sequence). The CDR3 extends over 13 amino acids.

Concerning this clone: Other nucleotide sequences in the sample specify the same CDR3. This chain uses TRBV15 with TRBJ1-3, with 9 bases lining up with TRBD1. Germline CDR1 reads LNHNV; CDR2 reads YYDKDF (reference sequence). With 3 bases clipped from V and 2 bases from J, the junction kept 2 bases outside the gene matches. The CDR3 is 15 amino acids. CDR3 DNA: TGTGCCACCAGCAGGGACAGGGGAACTGGAAACACCATATATTTT. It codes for CATSRDRGTGNTIYF.

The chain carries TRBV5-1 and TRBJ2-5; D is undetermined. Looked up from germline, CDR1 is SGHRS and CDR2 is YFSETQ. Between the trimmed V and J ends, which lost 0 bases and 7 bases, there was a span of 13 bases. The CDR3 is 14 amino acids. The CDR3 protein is CASSLAEERLTQYF. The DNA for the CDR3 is TGCGCCAGCAGCTTGGCCGAGGAAAGACTGACCCAGTACTTC.

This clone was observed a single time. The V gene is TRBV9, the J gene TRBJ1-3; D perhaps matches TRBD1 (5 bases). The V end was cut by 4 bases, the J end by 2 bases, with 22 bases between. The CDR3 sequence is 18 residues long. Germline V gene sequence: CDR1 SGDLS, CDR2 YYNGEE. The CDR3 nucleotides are TGTGCCAGCAGCACAGTAGTAGAGGGGCATGTCACTGGAAACACCATATATTTT. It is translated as CASSTVVEGHVTGNTIYF.

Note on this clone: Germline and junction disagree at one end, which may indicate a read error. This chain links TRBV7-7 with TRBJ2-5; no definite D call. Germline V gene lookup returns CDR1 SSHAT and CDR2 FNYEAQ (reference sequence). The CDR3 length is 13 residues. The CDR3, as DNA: TGTGCTAGCAGCTTTCGACTGGGAGAGACCCAGTACTTC. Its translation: CASSFRLGETQYF.

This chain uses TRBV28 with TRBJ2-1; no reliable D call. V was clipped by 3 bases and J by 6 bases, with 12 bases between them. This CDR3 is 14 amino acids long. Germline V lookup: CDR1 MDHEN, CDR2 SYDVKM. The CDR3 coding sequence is TGTGCCAGCAGTTTTCGGGTCATTGGCAATGAGCAGTTCTTC. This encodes CASSFRVIGNEQFF.

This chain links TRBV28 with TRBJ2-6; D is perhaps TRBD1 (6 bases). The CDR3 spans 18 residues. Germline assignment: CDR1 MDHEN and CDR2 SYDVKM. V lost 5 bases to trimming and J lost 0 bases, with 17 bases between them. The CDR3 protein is CASSPGQPNFSGANVLTF. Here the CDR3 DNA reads TGTGCCAGCAGTCCTGGACAGCCGAATTTCTCTGGGGCCAACGTCCTGACTTTC.

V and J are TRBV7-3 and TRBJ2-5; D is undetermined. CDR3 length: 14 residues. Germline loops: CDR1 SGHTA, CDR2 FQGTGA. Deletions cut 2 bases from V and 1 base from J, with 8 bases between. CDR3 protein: CASSLGNTQETQYF. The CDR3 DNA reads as TGTGCCAGCAGCTTAGGAAACACCCAAGAGACCCAGTACTTC.

CDR3 sequence reads: CAWSGSGGEQFF. The CDR3 DNA follows: TGTGCCTGGAGTGGGAGCGGAGGTGAGCAGTTCTTC. The genes are TRBV30 and TRBJ2-1, with D possibly matching TRBD2 (5 bases). The length of the CDR3 is 12 residues. Germline V gene lookup returns CDR1 GTSNPN and CDR2 SVGIG (reference sequence). Trimming left V 1 base short and J 9 bases short, with 10 bases between.

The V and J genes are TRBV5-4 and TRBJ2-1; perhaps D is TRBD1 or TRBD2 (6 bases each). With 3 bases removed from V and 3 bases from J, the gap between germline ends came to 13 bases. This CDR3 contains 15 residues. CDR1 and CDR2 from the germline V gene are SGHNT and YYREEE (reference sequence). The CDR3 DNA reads TGTGCCAGCAGCTCAAGGGGGGCAAACTACAATGAGCAGTTCTTC. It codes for CASSSRGANYNEQFF. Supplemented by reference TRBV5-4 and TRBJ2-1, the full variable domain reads ETGVTQSPTHLIKTRGQQVTLRCSSQSGHNTVSWYQQALGQGPQFIFQYYREEENGRGNFPPRFSGLQFPNYSSELNVNALELDDSALYLCASSSRGANYNEQFFGPGTRLTVL.

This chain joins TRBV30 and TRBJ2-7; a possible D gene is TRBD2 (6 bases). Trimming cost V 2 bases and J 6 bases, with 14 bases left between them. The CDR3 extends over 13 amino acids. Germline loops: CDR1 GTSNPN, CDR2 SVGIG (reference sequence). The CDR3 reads CAWSKGRDSEQYF. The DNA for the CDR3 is TGTGCCTGGAGTAAGGGCCGGGACTCCGAGCAGTACTTC.

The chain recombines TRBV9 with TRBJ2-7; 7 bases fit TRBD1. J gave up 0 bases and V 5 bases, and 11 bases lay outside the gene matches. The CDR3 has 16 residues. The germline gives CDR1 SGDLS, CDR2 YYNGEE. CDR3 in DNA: TGTGCCAGCAGTAGACAGGATGACAGGGACTCCTACGAGCAGTACTTC. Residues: CASSRQDDRDSYEQYF.

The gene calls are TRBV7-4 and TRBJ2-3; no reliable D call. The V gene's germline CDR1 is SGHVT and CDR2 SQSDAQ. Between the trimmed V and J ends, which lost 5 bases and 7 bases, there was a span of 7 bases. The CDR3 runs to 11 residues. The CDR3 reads CASSPSNTQYF. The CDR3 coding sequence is TGTGCCAGCAGCCCCAGTAATACGCAGTATTTT.

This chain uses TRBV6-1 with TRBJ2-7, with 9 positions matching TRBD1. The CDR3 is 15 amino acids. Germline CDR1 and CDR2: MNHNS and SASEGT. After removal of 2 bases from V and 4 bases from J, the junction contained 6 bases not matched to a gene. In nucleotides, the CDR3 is TGTGCCAGCAGTGAATATTGGGACAGGGTTTACGAGCAGTACTTC. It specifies CASSEYWDRVYEQYF.

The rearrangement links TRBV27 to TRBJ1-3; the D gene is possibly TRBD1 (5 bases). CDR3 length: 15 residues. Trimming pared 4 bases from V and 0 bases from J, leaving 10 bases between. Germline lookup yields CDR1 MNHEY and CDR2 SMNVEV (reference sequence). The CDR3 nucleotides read TGTGCCAGCAGTTCTCGGGGCTCCTCTGGAAACACCATATATTTT. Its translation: CASSSRGSSGNTIYF.